The 9 T cell receptor beta chains presented below share a single source sample, sequenced in a study of T cell responses to AZD1222 COVID-19 vaccine. Produced via immunoSEQ multiplex PCR; TCRdb's table is partial and in-frame only. The data show 95,000 to 150,000 clones, approximately 91% seen once. The specimen comprised peripheral blood, sampled on day 0 of AZD1222 vaccination. These receptors were collected from an adult in good health.

The chain recombines TRBV3-1 (or the pseudogene TRBV3-2) with TRBJ2-3; 7 bases are shared with TRBD1. The V gene's germline CDR1 is LGHDT and CDR2 YNNKEL (reference sequence). V gave up 1 base and J gave up 7 bases; unmatched junction bases: 8. The CDR3 length is 15 residues. The CDR3 DNA sequence: TGTGCCAGCAGCCAAGTTGGGCCAGGGGGAAATACGCAGTATTTT. It encodes CASSQVGPGGNTQYF.

Here the CDR3 DNA reads TGTGCCAGCAGCTGGGGTCGTGGGAGGGCCCTCTACAATGAGCAGTTCTTC. Protein product: CASSWGRGRALYNEQFF. The V call is TRBV11-2, the J call TRBJ2-1; the match to TRBD2 covers 7 bases. Trimming removed 4 bases from V and 3 bases from J; junction bases left unmatched: 12. The germline V gene encodes CDR1 SGHAT and CDR2 FQNNGV. CDR3 length equals 17 residues.

The V and J genes are TRBV27 and TRBJ1-2; no clear D. The V gene's germline CDR1 is MNHEY and CDR2 SMNVEV (reference sequence). V was cut by 3 bases and J by 1 base, with 6 bases left in between. The CDR3 length is 13 residues. The CDR3 reads CASSLDGNYGYTF. CDR3 bases: TGTGCCAGCAGTTTGGACGGTAACTATGGCTACACCTTC.

This rearrangement joins TRBV6-1 to TRBJ1-5; tentative D call: TRBD1 (5 bases). The CDR3 is 17 amino acids. V was shortened by 2 bases and J by 4 bases, with 18 bases between the two germline ends. The germline V gene has CDR1 MNHNS and CDR2 SASEGT. CDR3 DNA: TGTGCCAGCAGTGAAATCCAGGGTAGAGGAATTAATCAGCCCCAGCATTTT. Protein sequence: CASSEIQGRGINQPQHF.

The chain links TRBV19 to TRBJ2-5, with D tentatively TRBD1 (5 bases). The germline V gene has CDR1 LNHDA and CDR2 SQIVND (reference sequence). Trimming stripped 4 bases from V and 5 bases from J, with 8 bases between. This CDR3 is 12 amino acids long. CDR3 bases: TGTGCCAGTAGTAGTAACAGGGAGACCCAGTACTTC. Protein: CASSSNRETQYF.

This clone was seen just once. The chain is built from TRBV10-1 and TRBJ1-2; D gene ambiguous. The CDR3 contains 14 residues. The ends were cut back, 0 bases at V and 9 bases at J, with 14 bases in the middle. Germline CDR1 is WNHNN and CDR2 is SYGVQD (reference sequence). CDR3 nucleotides: TGCGCCAGCAGTGAGTCGGGCCAGCGCAGTAGCTACACCTTC. Translating gives CASSESGQRSSYTF.

In this sample, this clone turned up once. The rearrangement joins TRBV5-4 to TRBJ2-5, with 9 bases matching TRBD2. The CDR3 extends over 16 amino acids. CDR1 is SGHNT and CDR2 is YYREEE in the germline V gene (reference sequence). V shed 4 bases and J 4 bases; nucleotides not matched to a gene: 11. The CDR3 DNA follows: TGTGCCAGCAGCCCGGCGGGACTAGCCGGTCGAGAGACCCAGTACTTC. Translation: CASSPAGLAGRETQYF.

By share, this clone counts as medium-sized (0.01 to 0.1%). Different DNA sequences within this sample yield the same CDR3. The chain combines TRBV28 with TRBJ1-1, with D maybe TRBD1 (5 bases). With 5 bases removed from V and 1 base from J, the gap between germline ends came to 8 bases. Looked up from germline, CDR1 is MDHEN and CDR2 is SYDVKM. The CDR3 extends over 13 amino acids. CDR3: CASSTGGNTEAFF. The CDR3 nucleotides are TGTGCCAGCAGTACTGGGGGGAACACTGAAGCTTTCTTT.

V usage is TRBV4-1 and J usage is TRBJ1-1, with 10 bases matching TRBD1. V was pared by 4 bases and J by 5 bases, with 7 bases of the junction left unmatched. The CDR3 loop spans 15 amino acids. Per the germline V gene, CDR1 is MGHRA and CDR2 is YSYEKL. This chain's CDR3 is CASSPGGQGRTEAFF. CDR3 coding DNA: TGCGCCAGCAGCCCAGGGGGACAGGGGCGAACTGAAGCTTTCTTT.